This T cell receptor beta chain was sequenced during a study of blood T cell repertoires in COVID-19. Study in general: Samples taken during acute and convalescent COVID-19 were collected in the United States, Italy and Spain. PBMCs, B-cell-depleted T cells, or T cells were the source of the cDNA or gDNA that made up the material.

In the original processing: Researchers report that nucleated cell counts were estimated from reference gene primer amplification. Repertoires were generated with immunoSEQ multiplex PCR, while TCRdb's copy carries only in-frame clones and drops some. V and J calls and clone size are given by that table; D and trimming were obtained from the DNA. The sample consists of about 130,000 clones, 85% of them appearing once. The germline CDR1 and CDR2 sequences are LNHDA and SQIVND (reference sequence). The V end was cut by 7 bases, the J end by 7 bases, with 7 bases between. This CDR3 is built from 11 residues.

The source material was peripheral blood. This chain connects TRBV19 to TRBJ2-2; D is undetermined. The clonotype was recovered from a man aged 80 or over with active or convalescent COVID-19. The CDR3 protein is CASNRVGELFF. As DNA, the CDR3 is TGTGCCAGTAACCGCGTCGGGGAGCTGTTTTTT. The variable domain in full, completed from reference TRBV19 and TRBJ2-2, reads DGGITQSPKYLFRKEGQNVTLSCEQNLNHDAMYWYRQDPGQGLRLIYYSQIVNDFQKGDIAEGYSVSREKKESFPLTVTSAQKNPTAFYLCASNRVGELFFGEGSRLTVL.